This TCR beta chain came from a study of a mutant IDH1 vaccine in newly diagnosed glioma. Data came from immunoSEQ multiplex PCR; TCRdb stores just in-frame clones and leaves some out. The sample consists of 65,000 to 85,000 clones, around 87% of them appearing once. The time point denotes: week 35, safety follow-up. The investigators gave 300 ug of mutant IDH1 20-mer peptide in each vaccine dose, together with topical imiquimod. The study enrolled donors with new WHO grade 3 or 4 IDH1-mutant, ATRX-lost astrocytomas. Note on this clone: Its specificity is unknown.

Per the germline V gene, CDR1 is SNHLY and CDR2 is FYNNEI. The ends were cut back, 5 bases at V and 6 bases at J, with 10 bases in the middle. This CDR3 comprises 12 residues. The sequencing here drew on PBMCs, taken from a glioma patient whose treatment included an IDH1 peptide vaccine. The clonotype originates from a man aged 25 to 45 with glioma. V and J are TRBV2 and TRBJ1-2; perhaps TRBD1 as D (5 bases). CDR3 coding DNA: TGTGCCAGCAGTCAGGGAAGGGATGGCTACACCTTC. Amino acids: CASSQGRDGYTF.